This note documents a single T cell receptor (beta chain) sequence. The data belong to a study of control samples from healthy donors and cancer patients. TCRdb's copy holds only in-frame clones and misses some; the assay was immunoSEQ multiplex PCR. The sample contains roughly 160,000 clones, just over 85% of which appear only once. The CDR3 covers 15 residues. V lost 0 bases and J lost 1, with 10 bases in between. Germline lookup yields CDR1 SGHDT and CDR2 YYEEEE. Sequencing was done on a sample of blood. The chain uses TRBV5-6 and TRBJ1-1, with a weak D call TRBD1 (5 bases). The sequence was obtained from a woman aged 25 to 39 in good health. For the CDR3, the DNA is TGTGCCAGCAGCTTGGTCGTCAGGGAGAACACTGAAGCTTTCTTT. This codes for CASSLVVRENTEAFF.